These T cell receptor beta chains were read from a single sample in a study of blood T cell repertoires in COVID-19. Generated by immunoSEQ multiplex PCR, the TCRdb table keeps only in-frame clones and is missing some. The sample gives 45,000 to 60,000 clones, less than 85% of which show up once; under 3% is in the top ten. Sequencing was done on a sample of peripheral blood. The origin of the receptors is a man aged 45-65 years with acute or convalescent COVID-19. CDR3s include the opening cysteine and the closing phenylalanine or tryptophan. Each record gives: J gene, clone size, V gene, D gene, CDR3 protein, CDR3 DNA. D genes are given only for firm matches. Expanded clones get a size class; other rows say once, few or many, or leave the size out.

TRBJ2-5	-	TRBV3-1/TRBV3-2	-	CASSQTQGGETQYF	TGTGCCAGCAGCCAAACACAGGGCGGGGAGACCCAGTACTTC
TRBJ1-2	-	TRBV6-6	TRBD1	CASSTGTGLNGYTF	TGTGCCAGCAGTACCGGGACAGGGTTGAATGGCTACACCTTC
TRBJ1-5	-	TRBV11-2	-	CASSPSTGNQPQHF	TGTGCCAGCAGCCCATCAACAGGGAATCAGCCCCAGCATTTT
TRBJ1-1	-	TRBV12-3/TRBV12-4	-	CASSLMANTEAFF	TGTGCCAGCAGTTTAATGGCCAACACTGAAGCTTTCTTT
TRBJ2-1	medium-sized	TRBV11-2	TRBD2	CASRTGLAGGNEQFF	TGTGCCAGCAGGACAGGACTAGCGGGGGGCAATGAGCAGTTCTTC
TRBJ1-1	-	TRBV7-6	-	CASSPSWGGGVGAFF	TGTGCCAGCAGCCCCTCATGGGGGGGCGGGGTAGGAGCTTTCTTT
TRBJ2-1	few	TRBV7-3	TRBD2	CASSSSGGDEQFF	TGTGCCAGCAGCTCCAGCGGGGGAGATGAGCAGTTCTTC
TRBJ1-2	medium-sized	TRBV28	TRBD1	CASSLGALSGGYGYTF	TGTGCCAGCAGTTTAGGGGCCCTGTCAGGGGGCTATGGCTACACCTTC
TRBJ1-5	-	TRBV2	-	CASTGVSNQPQHF	TGTGCCAGCACAGGGGTTAGCAATCAGCCCCAGCATTTT
TRBJ1-3	-	TRBV20-1	-	CSASAGNSGNTIYF	TGCAGTGCTAGTGCGGGGAACTCTGGAAACACCATATATTTT
TRBJ2-7	-	TRBV28	TRBD1	CASTPGQGAYEQYF	TGTGCCAGCACTCCGGGACAGGGGGCTTACGAGCAGTACTTC
TRBJ2-1	-	TRBV9	-	CASSALGEPAEEQFF	TGTGCCAGCAGCGCCCTTGGGGAGCCGGCAGAGGAGCAGTTCTTC
TRBJ2-1	-	TRBV2	-	CASARGNEQFF	TGTGCCAGCGCCAGAGGCAATGAGCAGTTCTTC
TRBJ1-6	few	TRBV6-5	-	CASSKMTGNNSPLHF	TGTGCCAGCAGTAAGATGACAGGAAACAATTCACCCCTCCACTTT
TRBJ2-7	-	TRBV5-6	-	CASSHGTPYEQYF	TGTGCCAGCAGCCACGGGACACCCTACGAGCAGTACTTC
TRBJ2-1	-	TRBV28	TRBD2	CASSETMGLAGGYEQFF	TGTGCCAGCAGCGAAACGATGGGACTAGCGGGAGGGTATGAGCAGTTCTTC
TRBJ2-1	-	TRBV6-5	TRBD2	CASRGQRDYNEQFF	TGTGCCAGCAGGGGCCAGCGGGACTACAATGAGCAGTTCTTC
TRBJ2-1	-	TRBV15	TRBD2	CATHQGGGNEQFF	TGTGCCACCCACCAGGGCGGGGGCAATGAGCAGTTCTTC
TRBJ1-5	-	TRBV19	TRBD1	CASSIGETGFQPQHF	TGTGCCAGTAGTATAGGAGAGACAGGGTTCCAGCCCCAGCATTTT
TRBJ1-1	few	TRBV2	-	CASSEVTSIWGDTEAFF	TGTGCCAGCAGTGAAGTAACGTCTATTTGGGGGGACACTGAAGCTTTCTTT
TRBJ1-4	once	TRBV2	-	CASLSAGFEKLFF	TGTGCCAGCCTGTCAGCGGGTTTTGAAAAACTGTTTTTT
TRBJ1-4	-	TRBV2	-	CASSVWGGEKLFF	TGTGCCAGCAGTGTGTGGGGGGGTGAAAAACTGTTTTTT
TRBJ2-7	-	TRBV12-3/TRBV12-4	-	CASSLQTGGEQYF	TGTGCCAGCAGTTTGCAAACCGGTGGCGAGCAGTACTTC
TRBJ2-3	-	TRBV29-1	-	CSVAPDGDSLTDTQYF	TGCAGCGTTGCCCCCGACGGAGACAGCCTCACAGATACGCAGTATTTT
TRBJ2-7	-	TRBV20-1	-	CSARISYEQYF	TGCAGTGCTAGAATCAGCTACGAGCAGTACTTC
TRBJ1-5	few	TRBV10-1	-	CASSELAVYQPQHF	TGCGCCAGCAGTGAGTTGGCCGTTTATCAGCCCCAGCATTTT
TRBJ2-2	-	TRBV5-1	TRBD2	CASSLGGSGRTGELFF	TGCGCCAGCAGCTTGGGTGGTAGCGGGAGAACCGGGGAGCTGTTTTTT
TRBJ2-2	-	TRBV28	TRBD2	CASSSPTSGRATGELFF	TGTGCCAGCAGTTCCCCGACTAGCGGGAGAGCCACCGGGGAGCTGTTTTTT
TRBJ2-2	-	TRBV18	-	CASSPAGGGELFF	TGTGCCAGCTCACCTGCAGGTGGCGGGGAGCTGTTTTTT
TRBJ2-6	-	TRBV28	-	CASRQGLRRSGANVLTF	TGTGCCAGCAGACAGGGTTTGAGGAGGTCTGGGGCCAACGTCCTGACTTTC
TRBJ2-7	-	TRBV15	-	CATSREAGAWDEQYF	TGTGCCACCAGCAGAGAGGCTGGGGCTTGGGACGAGCAGTACTTC
TRBJ1-1	-	TRBV30	-	CAWRRQMNTEAFF	TGTGCCTGGAGACGACAGATGAACACTGAAGCTTTCTTT
TRBJ2-7	-	TRBV2	TRBD1	CATTRDSSSYEQYF	TGTGCCACTACTCGGGACAGCAGCTCCTACGAGCAGTACTTC
TRBJ2-7	-	TRBV2	TRBD1	CASSGRDRGSDEQYF	TGTGCCAGCAGTGGCCGGGACAGGGGATCAGACGAGCAGTACTTC
TRBJ2-5	-	TRBV4-2	TRBD2	CASSREGFQETQYF	TGTGCCAGCAGCCGGGAGGGGTTTCAAGAGACCCAGTACTTC
TRBJ1-1	-	TRBV11-2	-	CASSLDWNTEAFF	TGTGCCAGCAGCTTAGACTGGAACACTGAAGCTTTCTTT
TRBJ2-5	-	TRBV6-1	TRBD2	CASSEAAGGQETQYF	TGTGCCAGCAGTGAAGCAGCGGGGGGGCAAGAGACCCAGTACTTC
TRBJ2-7	-	TRBV6-6	TRBD2	CASSYSAGDSYEQYF	TGTGCCAGCAGTTACTCGGCGGGGGATTCCTACGAGCAGTACTTC
TRBJ2-1	-	TRBV5-5	-	CASRYIRGIILDEQFF	TGTGCCAGCAGGTACATCCGGGGTATTATACTGGATGAGCAGTTCTTC
TRBJ1-2	once	TRBV5-1	TRBD1	CASSLQGAEGYTF	TGCGCCAGCAGCTTACAGGGGGCAGAAGGCTACACCTTC
TRBJ2-7	-	TRBV27	-	CASSLNSRYEQYF	TGTGCCAGCAGTTTGAATAGCCGGTACGAGCAGTACTTC
TRBJ2-3	-	TRBV5-1	-	CASRGGDSTDTQYF	TGCGCCAGCCGAGGCGGGGACAGCACAGATACGCAGTATTTT
TRBJ2-7	once	TRBV12-3/TRBV12-4	-	CASSPQGAYEQYF	TGTGCCAGCAGTCCCCAAGGGGCCTACGAGCAGTACTTC
TRBJ1-1	-	TRBV7-8	-	CAAGGLHTEAFF	TGTGCCGCGGGGGGGCTTCACACTGAAGCTTTCTTT
TRBJ2-5	-	TRBV3-1/TRBV3-2	TRBD2	CASSQDTGGGRAQYF	TGTGCCAGCAGCCAAGATACCGGGGGCGGGAGGGCCCAGTACTTC
TRBJ2-5	-	TRBV5-1	TRBD1	CASTIYRGETQYF	TGCGCCAGCACGATTTACAGGGGAGAGACCCAGTACTTC
TRBJ1-2	few	TRBV11-2	-	CASSLGAGYYGYTF	TGTGCCAGCAGCTTAGGGGCGGGGTACTATGGCTACACCTTC
TRBJ2-7	-	TRBV7-9	TRBD2	CASSSSSGASSYEQYF	TGTGCCAGCAGCTCCTCTAGCGGGGCTAGCTCCTACGAGCAGTACTTC